This T cell receptor (beta chain) is drawn from a study of control samples from healthy donors and cancer patients. CDR3 length equals 16 residues. Germline lookup yields CDR1 SEHNR and CDR2 FQNEAQ (reference sequence). V lost 1 base to trimming and J lost 6 bases, with 13 bases between them. This table comes from immunoSEQ multiplex PCR, and its TCRdb copy is limited to in-frame clones, with some not included. The sample includes around 140,000 clones, roughly 89% of them seen just once. Sequenced material: PBMCs. The sequence was obtained from a man in his fifties with head and neck cancer. The chain recombines TRBV7-9 with TRBJ1-6; no clear D gene. The CDR3 is CASSLEGWTINSPLHF. In DNA, the CDR3 is TGTGCCAGCAGCTTAGAAGGGTGGACCATTAATTCACCCCTCCACTTT. Using reference TRBV7-9 and TRBJ1-6 for the parts outside the CDR3, the full variable domain is DTGVSQNPRHKITKRGQNVTFRCDPISEHNRLYWYRQTLGQGPEFLTYFQNEAQLEKSRLLSDRFSAERPKGSFSTLEIQRTEQGDSAMYLCASSLEGWTINSPLHFGNGTRLTVT.